Described below is a single T cell receptor beta chain sequence and its context. It has no known antigen specificity. The sample holds no much larger clone one base away, and base qualities are not on file. The germline V gene specifies KGHDR as CDR1 and SFDVKD as CDR2. The cysteine opens and the phenylalanine closes a CDR3 of 18 amino acids. This entry keeps only the CDR3 DNA: 54 bases, framed from base 1. Deletion took 11 bases off V and 0 bases off J, with a span of 25 bases between the germline ends. The sample comes from a study of blood T cell repertoires in COVID-19 (dated by TCRdb to between 2020 and 2021). With respect to the entire study: Samples from collaborators originated in the United States, Italy and Spain and spanned both the acute and convalescent phases of COVID-19. Where available, HLA class I and class II types were obtained from metadata supplied by the sample provider rather than from assay-based typing. Subjects who had been exposed to COVID-19, were actively infected with it, or had recovered from it provided the deeply sampled blood TCRbeta repertoires that made up the dataset. Nearly every sample came with metadata listing a de-identified subject ID, COVID-19 status, age in years and sex. The material from the prospective study consisted of cDNA or gDNA derived from T cells, B-cell-depleted T cells, or PBMCs. Samples were obtained from the ongoing ImmuneRACE study (first 160 participants) and from 1,254 subjects provided by 6 global collaborators. A freely available public database, intended as a resource for researchers studying the immune response to SARS-CoV-2, is where the repertoires were released.

Overall study outcomes, separate from this receptor: How much clinical and demographic metadata was included differed by source and by participant, and the metadata was provided uncurated.

One collaborating source in Seattle enrolled patients during active infection and followed them longitudinally through the course of disease. Whole blood was collected in K2EDTA tubes by collaborating institutions according to the institutions' own protocols. For TCRbeta analysis, collaborators shipped samples as frozen whole blood, isolated PBMCs, or DNA extracted from either of those sample types. TCRbeta CDR3 regions were amplified from genomic DNA by means of the immunoSEQ Assay, a bias-controlled multiplex PCR. The authors processed their data as follows. Nucleated cell counts per sample were estimated from amplification of reference gene primers within the assay. To quantify the absolute abundance of each unique TCRbeta CDR3 rearrangement, sequence reads were collapsed and filtered. For each sample, productive Simpson clonality was calculated as the square root of Simpson's diversity index over productive rearrangements. TCRdb's version of the immuneACCESS table is confined to in-frame rearrangements and falls short of the full clone set. An unresolved V gene accounts for under half of the shortfall where checked; the remainder is of unknown origin. D and trimming were read from the DNA, whereas the V and J calls and clone size are those reported in that table. The sample yields 250,000 to 350,000 clones; 65% to 85% were counted once. About a sixth of the sample is taken by the ten largest.

Sequencing was carried out using peripheral blood. The sequence links TRBV24-1 to TRBJ1-3; no confident D gene assignment can be made. The sequence was obtained from a person aged 70 to 79 with COVID-19, enrolled during active disease. CDR3 region: CARTTSQTHKFSGNTIYF. The DNA reads as follows: TGTGCCAGAACGACGTCCCAGACACACAAATTCTCTGGAAACACCATATATTTT.